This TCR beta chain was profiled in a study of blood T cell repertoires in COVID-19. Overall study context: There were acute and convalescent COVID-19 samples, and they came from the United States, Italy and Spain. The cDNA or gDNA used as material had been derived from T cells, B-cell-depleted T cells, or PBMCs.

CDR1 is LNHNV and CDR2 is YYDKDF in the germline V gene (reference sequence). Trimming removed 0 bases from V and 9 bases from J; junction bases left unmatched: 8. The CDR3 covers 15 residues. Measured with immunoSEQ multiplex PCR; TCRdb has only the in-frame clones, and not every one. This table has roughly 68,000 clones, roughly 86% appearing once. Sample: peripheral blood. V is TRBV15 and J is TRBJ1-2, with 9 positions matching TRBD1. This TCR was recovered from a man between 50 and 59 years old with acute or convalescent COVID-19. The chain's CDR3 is CATSRDDPGQGRYTF. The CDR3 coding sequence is TGTGCCACCAGCAGAGATGACCCGGGACAGGGTCGCTACACCTTC.